The rows below give T cell receptor beta chains drawn from one sample of a study of glioma-infiltrating T cells after dendritic cell vaccination. Profiling relied on immunoSEQ multiplex PCR, and the TCRdb table lists in-frame clones only, not all of them. The sample has 72,000 or so clones, around 87% seen once. The sample consisted of blood, taken after dendritic cell vaccination. All receptors derive from a human donor with glioblastoma. CDR3s include the opening cysteine and the closing phenylalanine or tryptophan. Fields, in order: J gene, clone size, D gene, V gene, CDR3 DNA, CDR3 protein. The D gene is left open where the match is weak. Size is stated for part of the rows, as once, few or many counts, or as a class when the clone is expanded.

J: TRBJ1-3; size: .; D: TRBD1; V: TRBV27; DNA: TGTGCCAGCAGTTTATTAGGGGGCTGGTCTGGAAACACCATATATTTT; CDR3: CASSLLGGWSGNTIYF
J: TRBJ2-2; size: .; D: .; V: TRBV5-1; DNA: TGCGCCAGCAGCTTGGTTGGAGGGAACACCGGGGAGCTGTTTTTT; CDR3: CASSLVGGNTGELFF
J: TRBJ1-2; size: .; D: TRBD1; V: TRBV6-1; DNA: TGTGCCAGCATCGGACAGGGGGCGCGGGACTATGGCTACACCTTC; CDR3: CASIGQGARDYGYTF
J: TRBJ1-1; size: .; D: .; V: TRBV5-6; DNA: TGTGCCAGCAGCTTTTCTCGCAGTATGAACACTGAAGCTTTCTTT; CDR3: CASSFSRSMNTEAFF
J: TRBJ2-3; size: .; D: .; V: TRBV11-3; DNA: TGTGCCAGCAGTTACGGACTGGCGGCACGGGATACGCAGTATTTT; CDR3: CASSYGLAARDTQYF
J: TRBJ1-1; size: few; D: .; V: TRBV5-6; DNA: TGTGCCAGCAGCTTGGTCGGGGGGCTGAACACTGAAGCTTTCTTT; CDR3: CASSLVGGLNTEAFF
J: TRBJ1-5; size: .; D: TRBD1; V: TRBV5-1; DNA: TGCGCCAGCAGGCGAGACAGGGAAAGTCAGCCCCAGCATTTT; CDR3: CASRRDRESQPQHF
J: TRBJ2-7; size: .; D: .; V: TRBV2; DNA: TGTGCCAGCAGGCCCCGCGAGAGGAACGAGCAGTACTTC; CDR3: CASRPRERNEQYF
J: TRBJ1-2; size: .; D: .; V: TRBV5-6; DNA: TGTGCCAGCAGCGAGGGAAAGTGGGACTATGGCTACACCTTC; CDR3: CASSEGKWDYGYTF
J: TRBJ1-2; size: once; D: .; V: TRBV18; DNA: TGTGCCAGCTCACCACCGAACAGGGAAGATGGCTACACCTTC; CDR3: CASSPPNREDGYTF
J: TRBJ1-5; size: .; D: TRBD1; V: TRBV2; DNA: TGTGCCAGCAGTGAGAGGGACAGGCTAAATCAGCCCCAGCATTTT; CDR3: CASSERDRLNQPQHF
J: TRBJ1-2; size: .; D: .; V: TRBV5-4; DNA: TGTGCCAGCAGACTAGAACTTAACTATGGCTACACCTTC; CDR3: CASRLELNYGYTF
J: TRBJ1-6; size: .; D: .; V: TRBV6-4; DNA: TGTGCCAGCAGTGACGATCCCACTTACTCACCCCTCCACTTT; CDR3: CASSDDPTYSPLHF
J: TRBJ1-2; size: .; D: .; V: TRBV11-3; DNA: TGTGCCAGCAGCTTAGGGGCAGATACCTATGGCTACACCTTC; CDR3: CASSLGADTYGYTF
J: TRBJ2-1; size: .; D: .; V: TRBV7-9; DNA: TGTGCCATACAGGGAGTTTCTAGCCTGTACAATGAGCAGTTCTTC; CDR3: CAIQGVSSLYNEQFF
J: TRBJ1-1; size: once; D: TRBD1; V: TRBV7-8; DNA: TGTGCCAGCAGCCCAACTCTCCCAGGGGGCAAAGCTTTCTTT; CDR3: CASSPTLPGGKAFF
J: TRBJ1-6; size: .; D: TRBD1; V: TRBV5-1; DNA: TGCGCCAGCAGCTTTGGCGGGACAGAAGGTTCACCCCTCCACTTT; CDR3: CASSFGGTEGSPLHF
J: TRBJ2-3; size: .; D: .; V: TRBV27; DNA: TGTGCCAGCAGTAGAGTCCCCAACCCTAGCACAGATACGCAGTATTTT; CDR3: CASSRVPNPSTDTQYF
J: TRBJ2-1; size: .; D: TRBD2; V: TRBV7-2; DNA: TGTGCCAGCAGCGCTACTGCGGGGGAATACAATGAGCAGTTCTTC; CDR3: CASSATAGEYNEQFF